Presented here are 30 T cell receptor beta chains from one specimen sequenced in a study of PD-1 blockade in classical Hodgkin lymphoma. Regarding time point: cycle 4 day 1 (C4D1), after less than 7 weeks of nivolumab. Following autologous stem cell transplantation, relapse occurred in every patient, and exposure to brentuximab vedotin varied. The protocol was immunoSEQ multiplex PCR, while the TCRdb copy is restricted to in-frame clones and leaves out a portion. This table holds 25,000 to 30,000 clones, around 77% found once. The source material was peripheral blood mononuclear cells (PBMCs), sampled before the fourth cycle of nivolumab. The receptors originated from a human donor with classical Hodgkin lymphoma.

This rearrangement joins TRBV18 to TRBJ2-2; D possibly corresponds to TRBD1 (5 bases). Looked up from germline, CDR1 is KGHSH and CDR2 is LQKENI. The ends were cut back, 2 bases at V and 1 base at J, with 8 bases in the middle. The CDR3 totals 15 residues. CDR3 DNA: TGTGCCAGCTCACCAACGACAGAGAACACCGGGGAGCTGTTTTTT. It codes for CASSPTTENTGELFF.

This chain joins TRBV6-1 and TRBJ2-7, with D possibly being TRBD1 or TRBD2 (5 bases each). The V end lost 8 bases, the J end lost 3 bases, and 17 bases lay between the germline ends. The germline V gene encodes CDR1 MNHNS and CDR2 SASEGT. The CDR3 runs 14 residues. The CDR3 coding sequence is TGTGCCAGCGTCAACTGGGGGTACGGCTACGAGCAGTACTTC. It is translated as CASVNWGYGYEQYF.

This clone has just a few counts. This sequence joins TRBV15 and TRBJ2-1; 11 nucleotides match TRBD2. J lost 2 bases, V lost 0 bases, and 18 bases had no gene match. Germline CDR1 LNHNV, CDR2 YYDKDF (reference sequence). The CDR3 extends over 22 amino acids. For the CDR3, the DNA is TGTGCCACCAGCAGAGATAGAAGTCTAGCGGGAGGCCTCCTCTCAACCTACAATGAGCAGTTCTTC. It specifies CATSRDRSLAGGLLSTYNEQFF.

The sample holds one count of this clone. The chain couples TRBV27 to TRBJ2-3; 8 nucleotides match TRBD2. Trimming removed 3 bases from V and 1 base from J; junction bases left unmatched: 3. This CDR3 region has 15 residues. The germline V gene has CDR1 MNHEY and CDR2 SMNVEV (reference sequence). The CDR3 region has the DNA TGTGCCAGCAGTTTCTCGACTAGCGGCACAGATACGCAGTATTTT. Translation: CASSFSTSGTDTQYF.

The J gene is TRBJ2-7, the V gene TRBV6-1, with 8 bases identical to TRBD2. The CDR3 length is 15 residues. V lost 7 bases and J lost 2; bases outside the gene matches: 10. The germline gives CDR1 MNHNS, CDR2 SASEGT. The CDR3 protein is CASKGRREAAYEQYF. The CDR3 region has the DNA TGTGCCAGCAAGGGCAGGCGGGAGGCGGCCTACGAGCAGTACTTC.

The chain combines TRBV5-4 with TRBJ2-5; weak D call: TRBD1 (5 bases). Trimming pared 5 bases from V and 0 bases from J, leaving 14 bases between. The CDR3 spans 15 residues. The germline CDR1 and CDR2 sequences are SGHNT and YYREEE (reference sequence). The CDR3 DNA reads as TGTGCCAGCAGTCGAAATGACAGATACCAAGAGACCCAGTACTTC. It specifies CASSRNDRYQETQYF. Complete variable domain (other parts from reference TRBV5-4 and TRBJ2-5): ETGVTQSPTHLIKTRGQQVTLRCSSQSGHNTVSWYQQALGQGPQFIFQYYREEENGRGNFPPRFSGLQFPNYSSELNVNALELDDSALYLCASSRNDRYQETQYFGPGTRLLVL.

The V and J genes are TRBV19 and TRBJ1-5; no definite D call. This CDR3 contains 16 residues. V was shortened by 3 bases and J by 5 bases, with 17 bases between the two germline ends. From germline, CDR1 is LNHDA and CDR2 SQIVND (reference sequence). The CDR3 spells CASSIRGSMVDQPQHF. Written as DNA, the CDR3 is TGTGCCAGTAGTATTCGTGGCAGTATGGTGGATCAGCCCCAGCATTTT. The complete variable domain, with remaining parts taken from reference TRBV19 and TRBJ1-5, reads DGGITQSPKYLFRKEGQNVTLSCEQNLNHDAMYWYRQDPGQGLRLIYYSQIVNDFQKGDIAEGYSVSREKKESFPLTVTSAQKNPTAFYLCASSIRGSMVDQPQHFGDGTRLSIL.

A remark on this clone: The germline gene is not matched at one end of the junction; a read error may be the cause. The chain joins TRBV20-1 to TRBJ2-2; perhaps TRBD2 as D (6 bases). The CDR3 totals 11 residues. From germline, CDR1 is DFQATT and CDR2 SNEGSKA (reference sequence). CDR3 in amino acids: CSARVVGGAVF. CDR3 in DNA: TGCAGTGCTAGAGTGGTCGGGGGAGCTGTTTTT.

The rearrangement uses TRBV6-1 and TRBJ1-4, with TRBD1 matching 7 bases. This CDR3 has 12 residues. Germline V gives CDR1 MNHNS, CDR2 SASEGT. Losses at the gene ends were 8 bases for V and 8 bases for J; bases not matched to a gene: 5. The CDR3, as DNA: TGTGCCAGCCAGGGACAGAGCGAAAAACTGTTTTTT. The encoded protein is CASQGQSEKLFF.

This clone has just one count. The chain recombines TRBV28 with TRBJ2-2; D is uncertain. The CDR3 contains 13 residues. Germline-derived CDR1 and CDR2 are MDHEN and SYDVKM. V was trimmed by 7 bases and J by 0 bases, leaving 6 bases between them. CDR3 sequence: CASKITNTGELFF. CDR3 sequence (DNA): TGTGCCAGCAAAATTACGAACACCGGGGAGCTGTTTTTT. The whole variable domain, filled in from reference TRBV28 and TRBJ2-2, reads DVKVTQSSRYLVKRTGEKVFLECVQDMDHENMFWYRQDPGLGLRLIYFSYDVKMKEKGDIPEGYSVSREKKERFSLILESASTNQTSMYLCASKITNTGELFFGEGSRLTVL.

The CDR3 bases are TGTGCCAGCAGTTTAGTGCTAGCGGCATCCGAGCAGTTCTTC. Amino acids: CASSLVLAASEQFF. The chain joins TRBV28 to TRBJ2-1, with TRBD2 matching 7 bases. Germline V gene sequence: CDR1 MDHEN, CDR2 SYDVKM. V lost 2 bases and J lost 10; bases outside the gene matches: 8. CDR3 length: 14 amino acids.

CDR3 region: CASTQNRAEAFF. CDR3 in DNA: TGTGCCAGCACCCAGAACCGGGCTGAAGCTTTCTTT. This chain joins TRBV11-2 and TRBJ1-1; D is ambiguous. The V gene lost 7 bases and the J gene lost 6 bases, with 12 bases spanning the gap. The CDR3 covers 12 residues. Germline V CDR1 and CDR2: SGHAT, FQNNGV. Full variable domain (rest looked up from reference TRBV11-2 and TRBJ1-1): EAGVAQSPRYKIIEKRQSVAFWCNPISGHATLYWYQQILGQGPKLLIQFQNNGVVDDSQLPKDRFSAERLKGVDSTLKIQPAKLEDSAVYLCASTQNRAEAFFGQGTRLTVV.

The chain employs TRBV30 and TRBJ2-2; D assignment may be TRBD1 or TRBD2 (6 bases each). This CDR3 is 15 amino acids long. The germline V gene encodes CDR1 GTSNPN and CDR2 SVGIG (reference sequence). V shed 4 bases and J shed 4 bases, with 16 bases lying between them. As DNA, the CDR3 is TGTGCCTGGAAGGGGGGCGCGGGAACCACCGGGGAGCTGTTTTTT. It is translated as CAWKGGAGTTGELFF.

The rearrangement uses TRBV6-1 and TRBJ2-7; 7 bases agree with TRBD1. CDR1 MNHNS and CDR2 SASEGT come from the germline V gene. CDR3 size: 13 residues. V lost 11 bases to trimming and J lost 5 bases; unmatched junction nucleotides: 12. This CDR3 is CAGRPTGTNEQYF. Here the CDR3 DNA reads TGTGCCGGAAGACCGACAGGGACCAACGAGCAGTACTTC.

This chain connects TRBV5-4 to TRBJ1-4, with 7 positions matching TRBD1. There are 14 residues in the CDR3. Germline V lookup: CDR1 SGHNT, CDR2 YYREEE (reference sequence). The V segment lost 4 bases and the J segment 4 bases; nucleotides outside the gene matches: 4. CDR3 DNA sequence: TGTGCCAGCAGCGAGGGACAGCGTAATGAAAAACTGTTTTTT. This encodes CASSEGQRNEKLFF.

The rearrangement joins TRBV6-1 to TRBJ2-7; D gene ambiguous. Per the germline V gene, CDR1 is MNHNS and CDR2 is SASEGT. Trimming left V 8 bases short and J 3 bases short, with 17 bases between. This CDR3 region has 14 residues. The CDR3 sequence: CASGPKGPFYEQYF. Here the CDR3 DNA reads TGTGCCAGCGGTCCGAAAGGCCCCTTCTACGAGCAGTACTTC.

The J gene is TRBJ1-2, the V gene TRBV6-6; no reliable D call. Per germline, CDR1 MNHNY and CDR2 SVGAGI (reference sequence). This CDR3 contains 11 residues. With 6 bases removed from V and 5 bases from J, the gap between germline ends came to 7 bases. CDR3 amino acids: CASSREYGYTF. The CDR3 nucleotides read TGTGCCAGCAGCCGCGAATATGGCTACACCTTC.

As DNA, the CDR3 is TGTGCCAGCTCACAGGCGGAACAGGGCTACTATGGCTACACCTTC. Its translation is CASSQAEQGYYGYTF. The chain employs TRBV18 and TRBJ1-2; D might be TRBD1 (6 bases). The germline CDR1 and CDR2 sequences are KGHSH and LQKENI. The CDR3 has 15 amino acids. Trimming stripped 4 bases from V and 3 bases from J, with 15 bases between.

CDR3 nucleotides: TGTGCCACCAGCCCTGAGGTTCAAAGGAGAAAACTGTTTTTT. Protein sequence: CATSPEVQRRKLFF. The V gene is TRBV15, the J gene TRBJ1-4; D is ambiguous. In germline, CDR1 is LNHNV, CDR2 YYDKDF (reference sequence). Trimming left V 5 bases short and J 10 bases short, with 17 bases between. This CDR3 contains 14 residues.

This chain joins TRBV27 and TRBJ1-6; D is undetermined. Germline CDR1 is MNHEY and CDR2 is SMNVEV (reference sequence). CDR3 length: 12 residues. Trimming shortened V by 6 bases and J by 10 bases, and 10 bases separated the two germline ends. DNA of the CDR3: TGTGCCAGCAGCCTTTTGGGGTCACCCCTCCACTTT. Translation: CASSLLGSPLHF.

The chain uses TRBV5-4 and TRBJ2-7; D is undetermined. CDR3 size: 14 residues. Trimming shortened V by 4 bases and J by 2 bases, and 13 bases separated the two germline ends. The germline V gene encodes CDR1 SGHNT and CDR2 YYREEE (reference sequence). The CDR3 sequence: CASSAMSRAYEQYF. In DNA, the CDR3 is TGTGCCAGCAGCGCTATGTCTAGGGCCTACGAGCAGTACTTC. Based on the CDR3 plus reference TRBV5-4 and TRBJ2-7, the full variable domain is ETGVTQSPTHLIKTRGQQVTLRCSSQSGHNTVSWYQQALGQGPQFIFQYYREEENGRGNFPPRFSGLQFPNYSSELNVNALELDDSALYLCASSAMSRAYEQYFGPGTRLTVT.

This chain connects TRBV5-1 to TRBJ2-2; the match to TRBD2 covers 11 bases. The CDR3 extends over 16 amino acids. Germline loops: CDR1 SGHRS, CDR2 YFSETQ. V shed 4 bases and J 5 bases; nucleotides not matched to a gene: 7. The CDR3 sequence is CASSATSGSTTGELFF. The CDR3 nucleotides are TGCGCCAGCAGCGCTACTAGCGGGAGTACAACCGGGGAGCTGTTTTTT.

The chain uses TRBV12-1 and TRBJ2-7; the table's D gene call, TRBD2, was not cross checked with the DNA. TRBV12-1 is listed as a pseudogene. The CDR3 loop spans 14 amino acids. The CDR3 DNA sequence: TGTGCCAGCAGCTTTGTAGGGAGCTCCTACGAGCAGTACTTC. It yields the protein CASSFVGSSYEQYF.

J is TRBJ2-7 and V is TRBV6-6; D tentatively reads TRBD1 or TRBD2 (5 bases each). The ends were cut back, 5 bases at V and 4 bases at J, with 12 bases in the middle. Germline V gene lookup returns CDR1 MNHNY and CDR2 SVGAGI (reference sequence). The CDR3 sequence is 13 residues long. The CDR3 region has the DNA TGTGCCAGCAGTAGGGACCGCTATTACGAGCAGTACTTC. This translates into CASSRDRYYEQYF.

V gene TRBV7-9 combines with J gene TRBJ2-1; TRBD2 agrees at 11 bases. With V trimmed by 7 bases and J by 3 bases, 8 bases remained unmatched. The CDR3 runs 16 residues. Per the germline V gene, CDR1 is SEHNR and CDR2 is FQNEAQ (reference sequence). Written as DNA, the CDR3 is TGTGCCAGCACCAATCTGGGACTAGCGGACTACAATGAGCAGTTCTTC. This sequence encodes CASTNLGLADYNEQFF.

In DNA, the CDR3 is TGTGCCAGCAGTTACTCCGGGACAGGGGGAAACACCATATATTTT. Protein: CASSYSGTGGNTIYF. The rearrangement uses TRBV6-5 and TRBJ1-3; 9 nucleotides agree with TRBD1. The CDR3 is made up of 15 amino acids. Germline values: CDR1 MNHEY, CDR2 SVGAGI. The junction had 1 base not matched to a gene; V was cut back by 0 bases and J by 4 bases.

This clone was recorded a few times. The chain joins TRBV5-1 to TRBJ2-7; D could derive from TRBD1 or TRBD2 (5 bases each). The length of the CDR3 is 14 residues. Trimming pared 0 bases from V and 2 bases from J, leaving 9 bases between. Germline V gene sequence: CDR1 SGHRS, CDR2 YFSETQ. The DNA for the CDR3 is TGCGCCAGCAGCTTGGCGGGACGCGCCTACGAGCAGTACTTC. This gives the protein CASSLAGRAYEQYF.

In nucleotides, the CDR3 is TGTGCCAGCAGTAGGAACAGAGGACAGGCCTACTCCTACGAGCAGTACTTC. Amino acids: CASSRNRGQAYSYEQYF. The rearrangement uses TRBV2 and TRBJ2-7, with 7 nucleotides matching TRBD1. J lost 0 bases, V lost 5 bases, and 13 bases had no gene match. Germline V gene data show CDR1 as SNHLY and CDR2 as FYNNEI. The CDR3 runs 17 residues.

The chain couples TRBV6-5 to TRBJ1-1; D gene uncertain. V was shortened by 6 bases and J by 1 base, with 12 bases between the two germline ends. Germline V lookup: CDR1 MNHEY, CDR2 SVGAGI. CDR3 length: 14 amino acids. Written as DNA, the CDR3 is TGTGCCAGCAGCTTATCAAGGGCGAACACTGAAGCTTTCTTT. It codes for CASSLSRANTEAFF.

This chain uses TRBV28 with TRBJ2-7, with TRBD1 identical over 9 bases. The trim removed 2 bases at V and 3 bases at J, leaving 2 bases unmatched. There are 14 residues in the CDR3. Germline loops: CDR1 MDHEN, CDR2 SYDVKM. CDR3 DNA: TGTGCCAGCAGTTTAGGGGGACAGGGCTACGAGCAGTACTTC. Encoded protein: CASSLGGQGYEQYF.